The 23 T cell receptor beta chains below come from one sample, sequenced in a study of OX40 agonist ivuxolimab in advanced cancers. The repertoire was sequenced with immunoSEQ multiplex PCR; TCRdb's copy has only in-frame clones and lacks some. The sample lists some 73,000 clones, just under 90% occurring once. The specimen was CD4+ or CD8+ T cells sorted from blood, collected in a trial of the OX40 agonist ivuxolimab. The receptors here all came from an adult with an advanced solid tumor such as melanoma, head and neck, liver or kidney cancer.

This clone has just one count. This sequence joins TRBV12-5 and TRBJ2-3; 7 bases agree with TRBD2. CDR1 LGHNT and CDR2 FRNRAP come from the germline V gene. The CDR3 is 15 amino acids. V lost 5 bases and J lost 0; bases outside the gene matches: 5. Written as DNA, the CDR3 is TGTGCTAGTGGTGAGGGACTAATTAGCACAGATACGCAGTATTTT. Encoded protein: CASGEGLISTDTQYF.

The chain recombines TRBV25-1 with TRBJ2-3, with D unresolved. This CDR3 spans 14 amino acids. From germline, CDR1 is MGHDK and CDR2 SYGVNS. Trimming took 2 bases from V and 3 from J, leaving 9 bases between them. The CDR3 DNA reads TGTGCCAGCAGTGAAGAGTGGGGAACAGATACGCAGTATTTT. It translates to CASSEEWGTDTQYF. Full variable domain (missing parts from reference TRBV25-1 and TRBJ2-3): EADIYQTPRYLVIGTGKKITLECSQTMGHDKMYWYQQDPGMELHLIHYSYGVNSTEKGDLSSESTVSRIRTEHFPLTLESARPSHTSQYLCASSEEWGTDTQYFGPGTRLTVL.

The V call is TRBV30, the J call TRBJ2-1; TRBD2 matches 8 bases. The germline V gene encodes CDR1 GTSNPN and CDR2 SVGIG (reference sequence). The CDR3 covers 14 residues. The ends lost 0 bases at V and 9 bases at J; junction bases unmatched: 7. Written as DNA, the CDR3 is TGTGCCTGGAGTGTGGGACTAGTTACTGGTGAGCAGTTCTTC. As protein: CAWSVGLVTGEQFF. The complete variable domain, with remaining parts taken from reference TRBV30 and TRBJ2-1, reads SQTIHQWPATLVQPVGSPLSLECTVEGTSNPNLYWYRQAAGRGLQLLFYSVGIGQISSEVPQNLSASRPQDRQFILSSKKLLLSDSGFYLCAWSVGLVTGEQFFGPGTRLTVL.

This clone has a single count. The gene calls are TRBV5-1 and TRBJ2-7; D might be TRBD2 (5 bases). CDR3 length: 13 amino acids. CDR1 and CDR2 from the germline V gene are SGHRS and YFSETQ. V gave up 4 bases and J gave up 6 bases, with 14 bases separating them. Written as DNA, the CDR3 is TGCGCCAGCAGCCTAGGACCGGACTCCGAGCAGTACTTC. Its protein product is CASSLGPDSEQYF.

The chain employs TRBV19 and TRBJ2-7, with 12 bases that match TRBD1. Germline CDR1 reads LNHDA; CDR2 reads SQIVND (reference sequence). V shed 6 bases and J 4 bases; nucleotides not matched to a gene: 4. The CDR3 contains 14 residues. CDR3: CASRTGQGAYEQYF. The CDR3, as DNA: TGTGCCAGTAGGACGGGACAGGGGGCATACGAGCAGTACTTC.

The V and J genes are TRBV4-1 and TRBJ2-6; possibly TRBD1 for D (5 bases). The CDR3 loop spans 14 amino acids. V was pared by 4 bases and J by 3 bases, with 7 bases between. In germline, CDR1 is MGHRA, CDR2 YSYEKL. CDR3 in amino acids: CASSRGGGANVLTF. CDR3 in DNA: TGCGCCAGCAGCCGGGGCGGTGGGGCCAACGTCCTGACTTTC.

The rearrangement joins TRBV11-2 to TRBJ2-2; 8 nucleotides agree with TRBD2. V was clipped by 5 bases and J by 6 bases; unmatched bases: 17. CDR3 length: 18 amino acids. The germline V gene encodes CDR1 SGHAT and CDR2 FQNNGV. Written as DNA, the CDR3 is TGTGCCAGCAGCCTACATACCGTGGGACTAGGGTTCCCCGGGGAGCTGTTTTTT. This translates into CASSLHTVGLGFPGELFF.

The rearrangement links TRBV19 to TRBJ1-1, with a tentative D call TRBD1 (6 bases). CDR1 is LNHDA, CDR2 SQIVND, per germline (reference sequence). The germline V and J ends were trimmed by 5 bases and 4 bases, with 17 bases remaining between them. CDR3 length equals 15 residues. CDR3 amino acids: CASSHRAGASTEAFF. CDR3 DNA sequence: TGTGCCAGTAGTCACAGAGCAGGGGCGAGCACTGAAGCTTTCTTT.

The rearrangement links TRBV7-8 to TRBJ2-7, with 10 bases that match TRBD2. CDR1 and CDR2 (germline): SGHVS, FQNEAQ. This CDR3 contains 16 residues. V was clipped by 1 base and J by 2 bases; unmatched bases: 5. CDR3 DNA: TGTGCCAGCAGCTTAGTTCTCGGACTAGCGGCCTACGAGCAGTACTTC. Translation: CASSLVLGLAAYEQYF.

This clone was observed a single time. This chain uses TRBV2 with TRBJ1-5; D not resolved. This CDR3 contains 17 residues. The V end lost 8 bases, the J end lost 0 bases, and 20 bases lay between the germline ends. CDR1 and CDR2 from the germline V gene are SNHLY and FYNNEI. CDR3: CASGREIGWYSNQPQHF. Written as DNA, the CDR3 is TGTGCCAGCGGTCGGGAAATAGGGTGGTATAGCAATCAGCCCCAGCATTTT.

This chain links TRBV25-1 with TRBJ2-7; the D gene is possibly TRBD1 (7 bases). Germline values: CDR1 MGHDK, CDR2 SYGVNS. This CDR3 has 13 residues. Trimming removed 5 bases from V and 6 bases from J, with 14 bases in between. CDR3 amino acids: CASSTAGGSEQYF. The CDR3 nucleotides read TGTGCCAGCAGTACGGCAGGGGGGAGCGAGCAGTACTTC.

This clone is a singleton in its sample. The chain has TRBV18 and TRBJ1-2; the D gene is possibly TRBD1 (6 bases). The CDR3 length is 15 residues. The V gene's germline CDR1 is KGHSH and CDR2 LQKENI. Trimming shortened V by 1 base and J by 0 bases, and 9 bases separated the two germline ends. The CDR3 spells CASSPQDRSNYGYTF. DNA of the CDR3: TGTGCCAGCTCACCACAGGACAGATCTAACTATGGCTACACCTTC.

As concerns this clone: Because the CDR3's place on the DNA is in doubt, the DNA is left out and the CDR3 is given as listed by TCRdb. The V call is TRBV7-2, the J call TRBJ2-7; no DNA check was done on the table's D call, TRBD1. Germline CDR1 is SGHTA and CDR2 is FQGNSA. The CDR3 adds up to 15 amino acids, both ends counted. The CDR3 sequence is CASSLAFGTGTVEYF.

The chain has TRBV19 and TRBJ1-2, with D tentatively TRBD1 (5 bases). Trimming removed 8 bases at V and 8 bases at J, with 18 bases between. Germline-derived CDR1 and CDR2 are LNHDA and SQIVND (reference sequence). This CDR3 contains 13 residues. CDR3 bases: TGTGCCAGTCGCATTTCTGGGGCTCCGGGCTACACCTTC. Amino acid sequence: CASRISGAPGYTF.

The rearrangement links TRBV7-9 to TRBJ1-1, with a possible D match to TRBD1 (5 bases). The CDR3 loop spans 14 amino acids. The V end lost 2 bases, the J end lost 4 bases, and 11 bases lay between the germline ends. CDR1 and CDR2 from the germline V gene are SEHNR and FQNEAQ (reference sequence). CDR3 amino acids: CASSLIGGSTEAFF. As DNA, the CDR3 is TGTGCCAGCAGCTTAATTGGGGGATCCACTGAAGCTTTCTTT.

This chain uses TRBV5-1 with TRBJ2-3; TRBD2 matches 8 bases. Trimming removed 4 bases from V and 8 bases from J; junction bases left unmatched: 9. Per germline, CDR1 SGHRS and CDR2 YFSETQ. This CDR3 is 14 amino acids long. The CDR3 reads CASSSPGLGGTQYF. CDR3 in DNA: TGCGCCAGCAGCAGTCCGGGACTAGGTGGTACGCAGTATTTT.

V and J are TRBV28 and TRBJ2-5, with TRBD2 identical over 8 bases. The better agreement between TRBJ2-7 and the DNA end casts doubt on the J call. This CDR3 comprises 14 residues. Germline lookup yields CDR1 MDHEN and CDR2 SYDVKM. The CDR3 bases are TGTGCCAGCTCTAGGACCGGGAGGGCCAACGAGCAGTACTTC. It is translated as CASSRTGRANEQYF.

The chain employs TRBV11-2 and TRBJ2-5; no clear D. Judging by the DNA end, TRBJ2-7 fits better; the J call may be wrong. CDR3 size: 13 residues. Germline lookup yields CDR1 SGHAT and CDR2 FQNNGV. The CDR3 nucleotides read TGTGCCAGCAGCGGATCTGGCTCCTACGAGCAGTACTTC. This gives the protein CASSGSGSYEQYF.

CDR3 sequence: CASRQSMSNTGELFF. The CDR3 DNA follows: TGCGCCAGCAGACAAAGCATGTCGAACACCGGGGAGCTGTTTTTT. This chain uses TRBV5-1 with TRBJ2-2; D is ambiguous. V lost 5 bases and J 0 bases, leaving 11 bases between the germline ends. CDR3 length: 15 amino acids. Germline V gene sequence: CDR1 SGHRS, CDR2 YFSETQ.

This CDR3 is CSVEQFQETQYF. The CDR3 bases are TGCAGCGTTGAACAGTTCCAAGAGACCCAGTACTTC. The chain links TRBV29-1 to TRBJ2-5; D uncertain. Trimming cost V 2 bases and J 1 base, with 5 bases left between them. The length of the CDR3 is 12 residues. CDR1 and CDR2 (germline): SQVTM, ANQGSEA.

The chain uses TRBV5-1 and TRBJ2-2; tentative D call: TRBD1 (5 bases). The length of the CDR3 is 14 residues. The germline gives CDR1 SGHRS, CDR2 YFSETQ. The V gene lost 2 bases and the J gene lost 2 bases, with 7 bases spanning the gap. DNA for the CDR3: TGCGCCAGCAGCTTAGGACACAACACCGGGGAGCTGTTTTTT. This translates into CASSLGHNTGELFF.

The chain uses TRBV6-1 and TRBJ1-2; D possibly corresponds to TRBD1 (5 bases). V lost 0 bases to trimming and J lost 8 bases, with 16 bases between them. This CDR3 region has 15 residues. Germline values: CDR1 MNHNS, CDR2 SASEGT. CDR3 residues: CASSEARTKYGGYTF. The CDR3 DNA is TGTGCCAGCAGTGAAGCAAGGACAAAGTATGGAGGCTACACCTTC.

This chain joins TRBV7-8 and TRBJ2-5, with 7 bases matching TRBD1. This CDR3 has 15 amino acids. Looked up from germline, CDR1 is SGHVS and CDR2 is FQNEAQ. Trimming cost V 3 bases and J 0 bases; bases outside gene matches: 4. The DNA of the CDR3 is TGTGCCAGCAGCTTTGGGGACAGTAACCAAGAGACCCAGTACTTC. It yields the protein CASSFGDSNQETQYF. Full variable domain (rest looked up from reference TRBV7-8 and TRBJ2-5): GAGVSQSPRYKVAKRGQDVALRCDPISGHVSLFWYQQALGQGPEFLTYFQNEAQLDKSGLPSDRFFAERPEGSVSTLKIQRTQQEDSAVYLCASSFGDSNQETQYFGPGTRLLVL.